This T cell receptor (beta chain) was captured in a study of beta chain features in type 1 diabetes. Every isolated RNA sample was fully reverse transcribed, so sequencing captured expressed TCRB transcripts. Libraries were prepared by immunoSEQ multiplex PCR; TCRdb keeps only in-frame clonotypes and omits some of them. The sample lists roughly 340,000 clones; approximately 13% were seen once. This CDR3 has 17 residues. CDR1 KGHSH and CDR2 LQKENI come from the germline V gene. V lost 0 bases to trimming and J lost 0 bases; unmatched junction nucleotides: 4. This clone was picked up a small number of times. What it binds is not known. Whole-study results and caveats: Moderate but significant shortening of TCRB CDR3s was recorded in all four CD4+ subsets from Type 1 diabetes patients. Reads derived from cDNA could over-represent cells showing high TCR expression. Among type 1 diabetes patients, VDJ junctions had fewer insertions and more deletions. A potential PCR bias toward shorter templates would be equal in patient and control samples.

Sorting gave populations that all exceeded 95% purity. This TCR was sampled from a woman aged 18-35 years with type 1 diabetes. V is TRBV18 and J is TRBJ1-1; 10 nucleotides line up with TRBD1. Sample: naive CD4+ T cells from blood. DNA of the CDR3: TGTGCCAGCTCACCACCTGGGACAGGGGTGATGAACACTGAAGCTTTCTTT. Its translation: CASSPPGTGVMNTEAFF.